This entry is about one TCR beta chain. This sample is drawn from a study of response to subunit inactivated influenza vaccine. TCRdb used MiXCR to reprocess the RT-PCR reads, holding one entry per CDR3 protein. The sample includes about 570,000 distinct CDR3 sequences, 11% of them seen just once. The CDR3 runs 14 residues. Per germline, CDR1 MDHEN and CDR2 SYDVKM. Trimming pared 6 bases from V and 5 bases from J, leaving 17 bases between. These data also formed part of another study, on T cells expressing NK-cell markers. That work states: The TCR beta cDNA came from 5'RACE template switching with UMIs. In a handful of donors, dominant CD3+CD56+NKG2C+ clones formed roughly 1.0-7.5% of CD8+ cells.

Sample: PBMCs from blood, taken on the day of vaccination. This receptor was taken from a man aged 45 to 65 who received an inactivated influenza vaccine. This chain links TRBV28 with TRBJ2-7, with D possibly matching TRBD1 (6 bases). The CDR3 region is CASSLQQGLDEQYF. CDR3 nucleotides: TGTGCCAGCAGCTTACAACAGGGTTTGGACGAGCAGTACTTC.